The T cell receptor (beta chain) described here comes from a study of blood T cell repertoires in COVID-19. Under the authors' procedure: Scientists estimated how many nucleated cells there were by amplifying reference gene primers. Sequenced by immunoSEQ multiplex PCR; TCRdb stores in-frame clones only, minus some. That table is the source of V, J and clone size, and D and trimming were worked out from the DNA. This table holds some 70,000 clones, roughly 84% found once. The CDR3 extends over 15 amino acids. Germline CDR1 reads GTSNPN; CDR2 reads SVGIG (reference sequence). Trimming left V 3 bases short and J 5 bases short, with 17 bases between.

Sample: peripheral blood. The sequence was collected from a man aged 45 to 65 with active COVID-19. V usage is TRBV30 and J usage is TRBJ2-1; D perhaps matches TRBD1 (6 bases). The CDR3 bases are TGTGCCTGGAGCTCCAGCCAGGGGCCCAACAATGAGCAGTTCTTC. This translates into CAWSSSQGPNNEQFF.